This TCR beta chain was recorded in a study of somatic mutations in cytotoxic T cells in rheumatoid arthritis. Study-level findings and limits: Measured CD8+ T-cell clonality, a value compared between rheumatoid arthritis patients and age-matched healthy controls, did not differ significantly.

Germline CDR1 SGDLS, CDR2 YYNGEE. V lost 4 bases, J lost 0 bases, and 5 bases stayed unmatched. The CDR3 has 17 residues. As concerns this clone: No antigen is known for it.

Sequencing used immunoSEQ multiplex PCR; TCRdb keeps in-frame clones, though not all of them. Among 10,000 to 15,000 clones listed, approximately 84% were seen once. The specimen sequenced was CD8+ T cells sorted from blood. The TCR sequence derives from an adult with rheumatoid arthritis. V gene TRBV9 combines with J gene TRBJ2-1, with 12 bases identical to TRBD2. The DNA of the CDR3 is TGTGCCAGCAGCTTGGGACTAGCGGGCAGCTCCTACAATGAGCAGTTCTTC. Translating it yields CASSLGLAGSSYNEQFF.